The 17 T cell receptor beta chains presented below share a single source sample, sequenced in a study of blood T cell repertoires in COVID-19 (dated by TCRdb to the early 2020s). To prepare the library, the immunoSEQ multiplex PCR assay was applied. TCRdb mirrors the immuneACCESS table, restricted to in-frame sequences. Some clones are absent from its copies; in checked studies, under half trace to an unresolved V gene, and the reason for the others is unknown. Across this sample there are tens of thousands of clones, with 86% seen only once. The top ten hold approximately 11% of the sample. Input material: peripheral blood. The receptors come from a man in his 70s with active or convalescent COVID-19.

The chain couples TRBV4-1 to TRBJ2-2; TRBD1 might be the D (6 bases). V shed 6 bases and J shed 5 bases, with 16 bases lying between them. The CDR3 is made up of 15 amino acids. Germline loops: CDR1 MGHRA, CDR2 YSYEKL. In DNA, the CDR3 is TGCGCCAGCAGAAGCCAGCAGGGGCGGACCGGGGAGCTGTTTTTT. Protein product: CASRSQQGRTGELFF.

The chain uses TRBV18 and TRBJ2-7, with D perhaps TRBD2 (6 bases). This CDR3 has 14 amino acids. Trimming took off 3 bases at V and 0 bases at J, with 9 bases between the two ends. Germline CDR1 is KGHSH and CDR2 is LQKENI. This chain's CDR3 is CASSPSSVSYEQYF. In DNA form, the CDR3 reads TGTGCCAGCTCACCCTCTAGCGTCTCCTACGAGCAGTACTTC.

This sequence joins TRBV11-2 and TRBJ2-7; possibly TRBD1 for D (5 bases). Trimming removed 5 bases from V and 7 bases from J, with 18 bases in between. Germline V gene data show CDR1 as SGHAT and CDR2 as FQNNGV. This CDR3 comprises 14 residues. CDR3 sequence (DNA): TGTGCCAGCAGCCAGGTGGGGCACAGGCATGAGCAGTACTTC. Protein: CASSQVGHRHEQYF.

The chain links TRBV5-1 to TRBJ2-5; D call uncertain. V dropped 0 bases and J dropped 1 base, with 10 bases sitting between them. CDR3 length: 15 residues. Germline V gene data show CDR1 as SGHRS and CDR2 as YFSETQ. In nucleotides, the CDR3 is TGCGCCAGCAGCTTGGCTCCTACGGGCCAAGAGACCCAGTACTTC. Translating gives CASSLAPTGQETQYF. Full variable domain (outside the CDR3, taken from reference TRBV5-1 and TRBJ2-5): KAGVTQTPRYLIKTRGQQVTLSCSPISGHRSVSWYQQTPGQGLQFLFEYFSETQRNKGNFPGRFSGRQFSNSRSEMNVSTLELGDSALYLCASSLAPTGQETQYFGPGTRLLVL.

The CDR3 loop is CASTPRGFGDEQFF. CDR3 nucleotides: TGTGCCAGCACTCCCCGGGGGTTCGGGGATGAGCAGTTCTTC. The chain carries TRBV6-5 and TRBJ2-1; D is perhaps TRBD2 (6 bases). V was pared by 7 bases and J by 8 bases, with 18 bases between. Germline CDR1 reads MNHEY; CDR2 reads SVGAGI. The CDR3 length is 14 residues.

The chain recombines TRBV5-1 with TRBJ1-5, with D uncertain. V shed 0 bases and J shed 7 bases, with 8 bases lying between them. This CDR3 is built from 13 residues. CDR1 and CDR2 from the germline V gene are SGHRS and YFSETQ. As DNA, the CDR3 is TGCGCCAGCAGCTTGGAAAGAGGGCAGCCCCAGCATTTT. Encoded protein: CASSLERGQPQHF.

J is TRBJ2-2 and V is TRBV5-1; D is possibly TRBD1 (5 bases). Trimming left V 4 bases short and J 2 bases short, with 12 bases between. The CDR3 extends over 15 amino acids. Germline CDR1 reads SGHRS; CDR2 reads YFSETQ. This CDR3 is CASSPLDINTGELFF. In DNA form, the CDR3 reads TGCGCCAGCAGCCCCCTGGACATAAACACCGGGGAGCTGTTTTTT.

The V and J genes are TRBV5-4 and TRBJ1-4, with a possible D match to TRBD1 (5 bases). CDR3 length: 14 residues. Trimming shortened V by 3 bases and J by 7 bases, and 13 bases separated the two germline ends. Germline V gene sequence: CDR1 SGHNT, CDR2 YYREEE (reference sequence). CDR3 amino acids: CASSSGSASEKLFF. CDR3 sequence (DNA): TGTGCCAGCAGCTCAGGGTCGGCGAGTGAAAAACTGTTTTTT. Filled out from reference TRBV5-4 and TRBJ1-4, the complete variable domain reads ETGVTQSPTHLIKTRGQQVTLRCSSQSGHNTVSWYQQALGQGPQFIFQYYREEENGRGNFPPRFSGLQFPNYSSELNVNALELDDSALYLCASSSGSASEKLFFGSGTQLSVL.

The chain couples TRBV19 to TRBJ2-7; D is undetermined. This CDR3 spans 13 amino acids. V was pared by 6 bases and J by 3 bases, with 12 bases between. CDR1 and CDR2 (germline): LNHDA, SQIVND (reference sequence). CDR3 loop: CASSIDIRYEQYF. CDR3 bases: TGTGCCAGTAGCATCGACATCCGCTACGAGCAGTACTTC. The whole variable domain, remainder taken from reference TRBV19 and TRBJ2-7, is DGGITQSPKYLFRKEGQNVTLSCEQNLNHDAMYWYRQDPGQGLRLIYYSQIVNDFQKGDIAEGYSVSREKKESFPLTVTSAQKNPTAFYLCASSIDIRYEQYFGPGTRLTVT.

The chain uses TRBV2 and TRBJ1-5; D is perhaps TRBD1 (6 bases). Trimming left V 3 bases short and J 1 base short, with 10 bases between. The CDR3 is 15 residues long. Germline V CDR1 and CDR2: SNHLY, FYNNEI. The DNA of the CDR3 is TGTGCCAGCAGTGATCAGGGGCTCAGCAATCAGCCCCAGCATTTT. Protein sequence: CASSDQGLSNQPQHF.

The chain is built from TRBV10-3 and TRBJ2-1; 9 bases fit TRBD1. This CDR3 contains 15 residues. CDR1 is ENHRY and CDR2 is SYGVKD in the germline V gene. Trimming cost V 6 bases and J 6 bases; bases outside gene matches: 9. CDR3 loop: CAISRRDRVSNEQFF. CDR3 coding DNA: TGTGCCATCAGCCGAAGGGACAGGGTCTCCAATGAGCAGTTCTTC.

This rearrangement joins TRBV6-1 to TRBJ2-5; tentative D call: TRBD1 (5 bases). Germline CDR1 is MNHNS and CDR2 is SASEGT. Trimming stripped 3 bases from V and 4 bases from J, with 18 bases between. CDR3 length: 16 amino acids. CDR3 coding DNA: TGTGCCAGCAGTGATGGGGCCTTCCTCGGTGGAGAGACCCAGTACTTC. It specifies CASSDGAFLGGETQYF.

CDR3 amino acids: CASKGLAGGSDTQYF. In DNA form, the CDR3 reads TGCGCCAGCAAGGGACTAGCGGGAGGGTCAGATACGCAGTATTTT. The chain couples TRBV5-1 to TRBJ2-3, with TRBD2 matching over 16 bases. The CDR3 is 15 amino acids. Unmatched junction bases numbered 2, after V lost 6 bases and J lost 4 bases. From germline, CDR1 is SGHRS and CDR2 YFSETQ.

The V call is TRBV6-2 or TRBV6-3, the J call TRBJ1-2, with D perhaps matching TRBD1 (6 bases). Germline V gene sequence: CDR1 MNHEY, CDR2 SVGEGT. Trimming left V 0 bases short and J 10 bases short, with 15 bases between. The CDR3 extends over 14 amino acids. DNA for the CDR3: TGTGCCAGCAGTTACTCGCTACAGGGTGCGGACTACACCTTC. Translation: CASSYSLQGADYTF.

The J gene is TRBJ2-1, the V gene TRBV20-1; weak D call: TRBD1 (5 bases). The ends were cut back, 3 bases at V and 4 bases at J, with 19 bases in the middle. The germline V gene has CDR1 DFQATT and CDR2 SNEGSKA (reference sequence). The CDR3 totals 16 residues. DNA of the CDR3: TGCAGTGCTAGTGGGTTGAAGGGGAAACGGTACAATGAGCAGTTCTTC. Its translation: CSASGLKGKRYNEQFF.

The chain couples TRBV5-1 to TRBJ1-6; 9 bases line up with TRBD1. Per the germline V gene, CDR1 is SGHRS and CDR2 is YFSETQ. The CDR3 runs to 16 residues. J gave up 7 bases and V 3 bases, and 8 bases lay outside the gene matches. CDR3 sequence reads: CASSSPQGAENSPLHF. CDR3 DNA: TGCGCCAGCAGCTCACCACAGGGGGCGGAGAATTCACCCCTCCACTTT.

This clone has just one count. This chain connects TRBV6-5 to TRBJ1-3; 7 bases match TRBD1. Germline values: CDR1 MNHEY, CDR2 SVGAGI. There are 14 residues in the CDR3. The trim removed 6 bases at V and 2 bases at J, leaving 4 bases unmatched. The chain's CDR3 is CASSRQGAGNTIYF. The CDR3 DNA reads TGTGCCAGCAGCCGACAGGGAGCTGGAAACACCATATATTTT.